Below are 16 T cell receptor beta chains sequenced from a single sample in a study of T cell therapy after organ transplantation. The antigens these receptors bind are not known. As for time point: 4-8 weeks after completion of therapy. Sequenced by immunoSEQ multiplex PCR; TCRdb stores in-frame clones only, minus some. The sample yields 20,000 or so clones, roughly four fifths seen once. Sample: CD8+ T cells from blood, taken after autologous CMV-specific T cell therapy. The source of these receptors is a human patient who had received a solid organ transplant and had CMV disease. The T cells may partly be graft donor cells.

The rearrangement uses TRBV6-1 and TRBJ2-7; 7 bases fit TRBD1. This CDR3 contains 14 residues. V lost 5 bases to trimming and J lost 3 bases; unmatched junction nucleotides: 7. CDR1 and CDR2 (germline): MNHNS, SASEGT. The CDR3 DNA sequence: TGTGCCAGCAGTTTAGGACAGGACCTCTACGAGCAGTACTTC. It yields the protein CASSLGQDLYEQYF.

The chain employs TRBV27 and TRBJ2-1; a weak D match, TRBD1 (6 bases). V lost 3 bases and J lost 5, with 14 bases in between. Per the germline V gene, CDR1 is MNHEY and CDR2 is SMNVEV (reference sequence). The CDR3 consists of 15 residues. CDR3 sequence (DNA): TGTGCCAGCAGTTTGGGTGCGTGGGGGCACAATGAGCAGTTCTTC. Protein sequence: CASSLGAWGHNEQFF.

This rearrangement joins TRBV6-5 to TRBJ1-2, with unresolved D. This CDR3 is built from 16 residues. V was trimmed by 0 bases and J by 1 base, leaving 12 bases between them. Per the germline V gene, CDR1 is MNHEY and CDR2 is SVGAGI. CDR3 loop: CASSYSTWGINYGYTF. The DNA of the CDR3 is TGTGCCAGCAGTTACTCGACTTGGGGAATTAACTATGGCTACACCTTC.

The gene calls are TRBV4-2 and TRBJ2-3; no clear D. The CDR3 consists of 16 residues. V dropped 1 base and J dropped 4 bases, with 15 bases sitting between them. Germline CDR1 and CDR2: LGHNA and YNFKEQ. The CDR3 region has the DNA TGTGCCAGCAGCCAAGCGGTTGGCCGCTCCGCAGATACGCAGTATTTT. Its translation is CASSQAVGRSADTQYF.

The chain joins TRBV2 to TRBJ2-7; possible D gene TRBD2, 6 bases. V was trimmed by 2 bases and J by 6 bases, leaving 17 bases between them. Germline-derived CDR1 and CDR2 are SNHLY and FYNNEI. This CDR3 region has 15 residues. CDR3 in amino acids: CASSEPSAARGEQYF. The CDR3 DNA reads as TGTGCCAGCAGTGAACCTAGCGCTGCGAGGGGCGAGCAGTACTTC.

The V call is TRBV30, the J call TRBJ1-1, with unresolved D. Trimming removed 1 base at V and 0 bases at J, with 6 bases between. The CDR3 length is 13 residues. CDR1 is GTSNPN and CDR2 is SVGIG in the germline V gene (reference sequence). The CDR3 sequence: CAWSETLNTEAFF. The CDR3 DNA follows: TGTGCCTGGAGTGAAACGCTGAACACTGAAGCTTTCTTT.

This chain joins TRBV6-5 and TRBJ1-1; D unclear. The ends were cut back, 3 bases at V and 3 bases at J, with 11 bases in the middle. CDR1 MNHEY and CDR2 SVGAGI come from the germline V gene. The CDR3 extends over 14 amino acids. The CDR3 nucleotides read TGTGCCAGCAGTTATCTGCCCGCCGACACTGAAGCTTTCTTT. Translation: CASSYLPADTEAFF.

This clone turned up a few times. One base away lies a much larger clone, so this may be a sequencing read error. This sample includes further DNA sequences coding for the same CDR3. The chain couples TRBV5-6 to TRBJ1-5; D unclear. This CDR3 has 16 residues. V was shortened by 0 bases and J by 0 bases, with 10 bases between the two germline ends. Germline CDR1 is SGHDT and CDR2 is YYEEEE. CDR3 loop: CASSLGGGYSNQPQHF. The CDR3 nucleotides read TGTGCCAGCAGCTTGGGGGGTGGATATAGCAATCAGCCCCAGCATTTT.

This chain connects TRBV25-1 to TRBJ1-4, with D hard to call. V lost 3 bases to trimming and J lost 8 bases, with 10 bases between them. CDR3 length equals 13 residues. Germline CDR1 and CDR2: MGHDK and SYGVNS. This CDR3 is CASSEAMWEKLFF. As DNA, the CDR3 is TGTGCCAGCAGTGAGGCCATGTGGGAAAAACTGTTTTTT.

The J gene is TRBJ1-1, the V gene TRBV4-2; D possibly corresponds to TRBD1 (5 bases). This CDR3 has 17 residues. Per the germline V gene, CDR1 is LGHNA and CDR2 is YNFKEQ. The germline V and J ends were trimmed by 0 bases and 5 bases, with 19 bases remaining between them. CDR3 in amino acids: CASSQDAAGKLWTEAFF. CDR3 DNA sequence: TGTGCCAGCAGCCAAGATGCGGCAGGGAAATTGTGGACTGAAGCTTTCTTT.

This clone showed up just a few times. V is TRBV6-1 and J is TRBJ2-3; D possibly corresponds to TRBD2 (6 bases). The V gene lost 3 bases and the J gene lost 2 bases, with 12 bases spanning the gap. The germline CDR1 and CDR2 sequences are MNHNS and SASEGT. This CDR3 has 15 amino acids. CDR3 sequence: CASSEGRGVTDTQYF. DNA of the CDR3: TGTGCCAGCAGTGAGGGGCGGGGTGTCACAGATACGCAGTATTTT.

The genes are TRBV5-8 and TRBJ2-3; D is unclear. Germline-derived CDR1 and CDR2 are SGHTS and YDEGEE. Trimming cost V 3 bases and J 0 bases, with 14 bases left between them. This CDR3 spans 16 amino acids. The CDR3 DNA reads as TGTGCCAGCAGCTCTGAGGCCACATCTAGCACAGATACGCAGTATTTT. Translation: CASSSEATSSTDTQYF.

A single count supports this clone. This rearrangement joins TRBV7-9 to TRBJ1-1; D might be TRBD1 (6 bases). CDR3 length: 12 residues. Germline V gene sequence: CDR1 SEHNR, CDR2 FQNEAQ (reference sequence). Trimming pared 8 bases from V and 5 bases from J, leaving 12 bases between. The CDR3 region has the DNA TGTGCCAGCGGGGGGGCGCGGACTGAAGCTTTCTTT. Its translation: CASGGARTEAFF.

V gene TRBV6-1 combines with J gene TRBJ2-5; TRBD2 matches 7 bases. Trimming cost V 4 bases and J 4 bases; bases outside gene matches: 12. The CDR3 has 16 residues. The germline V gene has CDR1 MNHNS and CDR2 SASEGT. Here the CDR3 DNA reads TGTGCCAGCAGTGTGATGGGGCCTGGGGGGGGAGAGACCCAGTACTTC. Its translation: CASSVMGPGGGETQYF.

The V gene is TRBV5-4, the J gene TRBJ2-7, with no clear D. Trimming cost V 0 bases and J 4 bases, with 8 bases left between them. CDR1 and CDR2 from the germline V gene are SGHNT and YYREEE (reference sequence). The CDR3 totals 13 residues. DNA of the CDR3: TGTGCCAGCAGCTTGGGGGTGGGGTACGAGCAGTACTTC. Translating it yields CASSLGVGYEQYF.

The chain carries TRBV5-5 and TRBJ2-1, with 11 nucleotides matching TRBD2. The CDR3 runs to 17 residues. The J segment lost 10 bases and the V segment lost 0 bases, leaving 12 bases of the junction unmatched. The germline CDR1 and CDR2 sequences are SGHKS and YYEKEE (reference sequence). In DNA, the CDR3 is TGTGCCAGCAGCTTGGGACTAGCGGGGTTGTCGACCCCGGAGCAGTTCTTC. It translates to CASSLGLAGLSTPEQFF. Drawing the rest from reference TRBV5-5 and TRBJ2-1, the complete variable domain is DAGVTQSPTHLIKTRGQQVTLRCSPISGHKSVSWYQQVLGQGPQFIFQYYEKEERGRGNFPDRFSARQFPNYSSELNVNALLLGDSALYLCASSLGLAGLSTPEQFFGPGTRLTVL.